This TCR beta chain was observed in a study of glioma-infiltrating T cells. Study-wide background: Presurgical dexamethasone in glioma patients lasted six or fewer days.

In this sample, this clonotype turned up once. What it recognizes is unknown. CDR3 size: 12 residues. Per germline, CDR1 SEHNR and CDR2 FQNEAQ (reference sequence). The V gene lost 1 base and the J gene lost 7 bases, with 7 bases spanning the gap. Amplification of TCR alpha and beta CDR3 regions from RNA used iRepertoire nested multiplex PCR. One entry per CDR3 protein results from TCRdb running MiXCR on the multiplex PCR reads. Of a few hundred thousand distinct CDR3 sequences detected, 35% to 45% appear once; the ten largest clones hold around 13%. Broader study findings: A blood CDR3 motif signature was depleted in highly divergent patients.

Sequencing input: glioma tissue, nonneoplastic brain tissue, or PBMCs (not recorded which). V and J are TRBV7-9 and TRBJ1-2; D not resolved. The source is a human donor with low-grade glioma or glioblastoma, undergoing nonglioma brain surgery, or in good health (not recorded which). CDR3 DNA: TGTGCCAGCAGCTTAGGCACACTTGGCTACACCTTC. Translation: CASSLGTLGYTF.